The rows below give T cell receptor beta chains drawn from one sample of a study of beta chain features in type 1 diabetes. Method: immunoSEQ multiplex PCR; TCRdb's copy keeps in-frame clones and lacks some. The sample yields about 45,000 clones, under 65% seen once. Material for sequencing was Tregs from blood. These receptors originate from a woman aged 18-30 years in good health. Both conserved end residues are part of each CDR3. A D gene is named only where the DNA matches it firmly. Clone sizes are given selectively: once, few, many, or a class where the clone is expanded.

>TRBD2|TRBJ2-1|TRBV7-8|-
CASSLVSWGRAVEQFF
TGTGCCAGCAGCTTAGTGAGTTGGGGGAGGGCTGTGGAGCAGTTCTTC
>-|TRBJ1-1|TRBV7-2|-
CASKDRRGNTEAFF
TGTGCCAGCAAAGACCGCAGGGGGAACACTGAAGCTTTCTTT
>TRBD2|TRBJ2-2|TRBV6-5|few
CASSTRGGPGELFF
TGTGCCAGCAGTACCCGCGGGGGTCCCGGGGAGCTGTTTTTT
>-|TRBJ1-1|TRBV28|-
CASYSRMNTEAFF
TGTGCCAGCTATAGCCGCATGAACACTGAAGCTTTCTTT
>TRBD1|TRBJ1-1|TRBV28|-
CASWTGTGPLGAFF
TGTGCCAGCTGGACCGGGACAGGTCCCCTCGGGGCTTTCTTT
>TRBD1|TRBJ2-2|TRBV6-1|once
CASSGQGASNTGELFF
TGTGCCAGCAGTGGACAGGGGGCGTCGAACACCGGGGAGCTGTTTTTT
>-|TRBJ1-2|TRBV4-2|-
CASSQDPRRFEGYGYTF
TGTGCCAGCAGCCAAGATCCGAGGAGATTCGAAGGCTATGGCTACACCTTC
>TRBD2|TRBJ2-3|TRBV5-1|few
CASSGGRASTDTQYF
TGCGCCAGCAGCGGCGGGAGAGCCAGCACAGATACGCAGTATTTT
>-|TRBJ1-4|TRBV19|few
CASTGRTSANEKLFF
TGTGCCAGTACGGGAAGAACTTCGGCTAATGAAAAACTGTTTTTT
>TRBD1|TRBJ2-7|TRBV5-1|-
CASSSGTGDAYEQYF
TGCGCCAGCAGCTCCGGGACAGGGGATGCCTACGAGCAGTACTTC
>-|TRBJ2-1|TRBV7-8|once
CASSRQGFFYNEQFF
TGTGCCAGCAGCCGGCAGGGTTTCTTCTACAATGAGCAGTTCTTC
>-|TRBJ2-2|TRBV5-7|few
CASSLGTSKENTGELFF
TGTGCCAGCAGCTTGGGAACTAGCAAAGAGAACACCGGGGAGCTGTTTTTT
>TRBD2|TRBJ2-3|TRBV5-1|-
CASSTNSGRAGDTQYF
TGCGCCAGCAGCACCAATAGCGGGAGGGCCGGAGATACGCAGTATTTT
>TRBD2|TRBJ2-1|TRBV11-1|-
CASRNLAGGSYNEQFF
TGTGCCAGCAGGAATCTAGCGGGGGGCTCCTACAATGAGCAGTTCTTC
>-|TRBJ2-1|TRBV28|few
CASGAPRYNEQFF
TGTGCCAGCGGAGCCCCCCGTTACAATGAGCAGTTCTTC
>TRBD1|TRBJ1-2|TRBV29-1|-
CSVGTGTGEYGYTF
TGCAGCGTTGGTACTGGGACAGGGGAGTATGGCTACACCTTC
>TRBD1|TRBJ1-4|TRBV7-8|-
CASSATGTGKEKLFF
TGTGCCAGCAGCGCCACCGGGACAGGGAAGGAAAAACTGTTTTTT
>TRBD1|TRBJ2-1|TRBV29-1|-
CSVEQGANNEQFF
TGCAGCGTTGAACAGGGGGCGAACAATGAGCAGTTCTTC
>TRBD1|TRBJ1-4|TRBV5-1|-
CASSDTGALVEKLFF
TGCGCCAGCAGCGACACAGGGGCGTTGGTCGAAAAACTGTTTTTT
>TRBD2|TRBJ2-3|TRBV11-2|-
CASSLVGSSGSTDTQYF
TGTGCCAGCAGCTTAGTCGGGTCTAGCGGTAGCACAGATACGCAGTATTTT
>-|TRBJ2-7|TRBV28|-
CASSTFYEQYF
TGTGCCAGCAGTACATTCTACGAGCAGTACTTC
>TRBD2|TRBJ2-5|TRBV19|-
CASSSGRAYETQYF
TGTGCCAGTAGTAGCGGGAGGGCCTACGAGACCCAGTACTTC
>-|TRBJ1-2|TRBV6-5|-
CASSYSRWGLSGYTF
TGTGCCAGCAGTTACTCGAGATGGGGGCTCAGCGGCTACACCTTC
>TRBD2|TRBJ2-2|TRBV19|-
CASWTSGRAVTGELFF
TGTGCCAGTTGGACTAGCGGGAGGGCCGTTACCGGGGAGCTGTTTTTT
>TRBD2|TRBJ2-7|TRBV30|-
CAWRGLAGWNEQYF
TGTGCCTGGAGGGGACTAGCGGGATGGAACGAGCAGTACTTC
>TRBD2|TRBJ2-7|TRBV7-2|-
CASSSPGLAIHEQYF
TGTGCCAGCAGCTCACCGGGACTAGCAATCCACGAGCAGTACTTC
>TRBD2|TRBJ2-5|TRBV18|-
CASSPRGGETQYF
TGTGCCAGCTCACCACGGGGAGGGGAGACCCAGTACTTC
>-|TRBJ2-5|TRBV19|-
CASKSRTRAQETQYF
TGTGCCAGTAAAAGTCGCACGAGAGCCCAAGAGACCCAGTACTTC
>TRBD1|TRBJ1-1|TRBV18|-
CASSPPTGTNTEAFF
TGTGCCAGCTCACCACCGACAGGGACGAACACTGAAGCTTTCTTT
>TRBD1|TRBJ2-1|TRBV10-3|-
CAISPGQGNNEQFF
TGTGCCATCAGCCCGGGACAGGGGAACAATGAGCAGTTCTTC
>TRBD1|TRBJ1-1|TRBV19|few
CASRTGEMNTEAFF
TGTGCCAGTAGGACAGGGGAAATGAACACTGAAGCTTTCTTT
>TRBD2|TRBJ2-3|TRBV28|-
CASVPDSGRAQGTDTQYF
TGTGCCAGCGTCCCGGACAGCGGGAGGGCCCAGGGGACAGATACGCAGTATTTT
>-|TRBJ1-5|TRBV28|-
CASSGSYRDSQPQHF
TGTGCCAGCAGTGGGTCCTACAGGGATTCTCAGCCCCAGCATTTT
>TRBD1|TRBJ1-2|TRBV29-1|few
CSVRTQDRVDGYTF
TGCAGCGTCCGAACACAAGACAGGGTAGATGGCTACACCTTC
>-|TRBJ1-2|TRBV7-3|-
CASSPREGGFGGYTF
TGTGCCAGCAGCCCGCGAGAGGGGGGGTTTGGCGGCTACACCTTC
>-|TRBJ1-1|TRBV10-1|few
CASSSDRNTEAFF
TGCGCCAGCAGCTCGGACAGGAACACTGAAGCTTTCTTT
>-|TRBJ2-1|TRBV30|-
CAWERSHRGNRIYTPFF
TGTGCCTGGGAGCGCTCCCACCGCGGAAATCGAATCTATACCCCGTTCTTC
>TRBD1|TRBJ1-1|TRBV7-9|-
CASSLTGQLNTEAFF
TGTGCCAGCAGCTTAACGGGACAGTTGAACACTGAAGCTTTCTTT
>-|TRBJ2-3|TRBV9|-
CASSAQGNTDTQYF
TGTGCCAGCAGCGCCCAGGGGAACACAGATACGCAGTATTTT
>TRBD2|TRBJ2-7|TRBV6-5|-
CASRNSGGSSYEQYF
TGTGCCAGCAGGAATAGCGGGGGGAGCTCCTACGAGCAGTACTTC
>-|TRBJ1-3|TRBV29-1|-
CSALEGGNTIYF
TGCAGCGCGCTCGAGGGTGGAAACACCATATATTTT
>-|TRBJ2-3|TRBV6-1|-
CASSEAQTQYF
TGTGCCAGCAGTGAGGCCCAAACGCAGTATTTT
>-|TRBJ1-2|TRBV29-1|few
CSVAGNNRVSGYTF
TGCAGCGTTGCCGGTAATAACAGGGTATCCGGCTACACCTTC
>TRBD2|TRBJ2-5|TRBV6-5|-
CASSQQTSSSETQYF
TGTGCCAGCAGTCAACAGACTAGCAGTTCAGAGACCCAGTACTTC
>TRBD2|TRBJ2-4|TRBV28|-
CASIRGLAGGPRVAKNIQYF
TGTGCCAGCATTAGGGGTCTAGCGGGAGGGCCCCGAGTAGCCAAAAACATTCAGTACTTC
>-|TRBJ1-1|TRBV6-1|few
CASSHLRDSEAFF
TGTGCCAGCAGTCACCTCCGGGACTCTGAAGCTTTCTTT
>TRBD1|TRBJ1-5|TRBV10-3|few
CAISGGTEAFQPQHF
TGTGCCATCAGTGGAGGGACAGAAGCGTTTCAGCCCCAGCATTTT
>-|TRBJ2-6|TRBV10-3|-
CAISEGGVSFHSGANVLTF
TGTGCCATCAGTGAGGGAGGGGTCAGCTTCCACTCTGGGGCCAACGTCCTGACTTTC
>-|TRBJ2-2|TRBV5-1|-
CASSPRETGELFF
TGCGCCAGCAGCCCCAGGGAAACCGGGGAGCTGTTTTTT
>TRBD1|TRBJ2-5|TRBV28|-
CASSQGAGGTQYF
TGTGCCAGCAGTCAGGGGGCCGGTGGGACCCAGTACTTC
>TRBD1|TRBJ2-7|TRBV15|-
CATSTTGGGYEQYF
TGTGCCACCAGCACTACAGGGGGCGGGTACGAGCAGTACTTC
>-|TRBJ2-1|TRBV7-2|few
CASSPFRAVQFF
TGTGCCAGCAGCCCCTTCCGCGCCGTCCAGTTCTTC
>-|TRBJ1-3|TRBV14|-
CASSQYLRGSSGNTIYF
TGTGCCAGCAGCCAATATTTAAGGGGGTCCTCTGGAAACACCATATATTTT
>TRBD2|TRBJ2-1|TRBV27|-
CASRHLLGTSGYNEQFF
TGTGCCAGCAGGCACTTGTTAGGGACTAGCGGTTACAATGAGCAGTTCTTC
>-|TRBJ2-2|TRBV7-9|-
CASSFLRGGSTGELFF
TGTGCCAGCAGCTTTCTGCGGGGTGGGAGCACCGGGGAGCTGTTTTTT